Below are 21 T cell receptor beta chains sequenced from a single sample in a study of blood T cell repertoires in COVID-19. The assay was immunoSEQ multiplex PCR, and TCRdb's table has in-frame clones only and misses some. This table has over 250,000 clones, roughly 80% appearing once. The sequencing input was peripheral blood. These receptors were taken from a human donor with COVID-19, enrolled during active disease. The donor label of this sample is uncertain.

The chain combines TRBV11-2 with TRBJ1-2; no reliable D call. From germline, CDR1 is SGHAT and CDR2 FQNNGV. The V gene lost 0 bases and the J gene lost 9 bases, with 14 bases spanning the gap. CDR3 size: 14 residues. CDR3 in DNA: TGTGCCAGCAGCTTAGAGCGGGGTACTAATAGCTACACCTTC. Protein: CASSLERGTNSYTF.

This chain joins TRBV7-2 and TRBJ1-4; the D is unclear. The ends were cut back, 1 base at V and 3 bases at J, with 12 bases in the middle. Germline V gene sequence: CDR1 SGHTA, CDR2 FQGNSA. The CDR3 totals 16 residues. CDR3 nucleotide sequence: TGTGCCAGCAGCTTAGGTGACCTAGCCCCTAATGAAAAACTGTTTTTT. Its translation is CASSLGDLAPNEKLFF.

With respect to this clone: Other nucleotide sequences from this sample produce the same CDR3. V is TRBV7-2 and J is TRBJ2-5, with D possibly TRBD1 on 6 matching bases. CDR1 SGHTA and CDR2 FQGNSA come from the germline V gene. The V end lost 3 bases, the J end lost 5 bases, and 10 bases lay between the germline ends. The length of the CDR3 is 13 residues. The CDR3 spells CASSFAGEETQYF. In nucleotides, the CDR3 is TGTGCCAGCAGCTTTGCAGGGGAGGAGACCCAGTACTTC.

The V gene is TRBV6-6, the J gene TRBJ1-2, with 10 bases lining up with TRBD1. The length of the CDR3 is 17 residues. V lost 5 bases and J lost 0; bases outside the gene matches: 9. Germline V gene lookup returns CDR1 MNHNY and CDR2 SVGAGI (reference sequence). The CDR3 spells CASSRTGGDLSNYGYTF. Written as DNA, the CDR3 is TGTGCCAGCAGTCGGACAGGGGGGGACCTCTCTAACTATGGCTACACCTTC.

The rearrangement joins TRBV6-5 to TRBJ2-1; perhaps TRBD2 as D (5 bases). Germline V gives CDR1 MNHEY, CDR2 SVGAGI. V was shortened by 6 bases and J by 0 bases, with 12 bases between the two germline ends. This CDR3 spans 15 amino acids. CDR3 loop: CASSLDGSSYNEQFF. CDR3 DNA: TGTGCCAGCAGCTTGGATGGGAGCTCCTACAATGAGCAGTTCTTC.

The chain has TRBV10-1 and TRBJ2-1, with 8 nucleotides matching TRBD2. The CDR3 runs 15 residues. The ends lost 2 bases at V and 3 bases at J; junction bases unmatched: 3. Germline V gene data show CDR1 as WNHNN and CDR2 as SYGVQD (reference sequence). The CDR3 DNA reads TGCGCCAGCAGTGAGATGAGCGGGAGCTACAATGAGCAGTTCTTC. This encodes CASSEMSGSYNEQFF.

The chain carries TRBV3-1 (or the pseudogene TRBV3-2) and TRBJ1-1, with no clear D. In germline, CDR1 is LGHDT, CDR2 YNNKEL (reference sequence). CDR3 size: 12 residues. Trimming left V 8 bases short and J 0 bases short, with 7 bases between. Here the CDR3 reads CASGQVNTEAFF. Here the CDR3 DNA reads TGTGCCAGCGGGCAGGTGAACACTGAAGCTTTCTTT.

The rearrangement joins TRBV3-1 (or the pseudogene TRBV3-2) to TRBJ1-6; 10 bases fit TRBD1. CDR1 and CDR2 (germline): LGHDT, YNNKEL (reference sequence). The CDR3 is 17 amino acids. V lost 7 bases and J lost 10; bases outside the gene matches: 16. CDR3 DNA sequence: TGTGCCAGCAAGCGGAGGGGGACGGGACAGGGGCCATCACCCCTCCACTTT. Its translation: CASKRRGTGQGPSPLHF.

V and J are TRBV4-1 and TRBJ2-3; D remains unclear. Deletions cut 0 bases from V and 4 bases from J, with 17 bases between. The CDR3 spans 17 residues. CDR1 and CDR2 from the germline V gene are MGHRA and YSYEKL. CDR3 region: CASSQEVIRAIADTQYF. CDR3 DNA sequence: TGCGCCAGCAGCCAAGAAGTAATAAGAGCCATAGCAGATACGCAGTATTTT.

The chain employs TRBV19 and TRBJ2-3, with D uncertain. The CDR3 sequence is 14 residues long. The V end was cut by 0 bases, the J end by 4 bases, with 8 bases between. CDR1 and CDR2 from the germline V gene are LNHDA and SQIVND (reference sequence). The CDR3 DNA follows: TGTGCCAGTAGTATAGATCGAAACTCAGATACGCAGTATTTT. It encodes CASSIDRNSDTQYF.

This clone was found once. V and J are TRBV12-3 or TRBV12-4 and TRBJ1-5; D gene ambiguous. The CDR3 length is 12 residues. Trimming stripped 4 bases from V and 6 bases from J, with 7 bases between. The CDR3 sequence is CASSWARQPQHF. The CDR3 bases are TGTGCCAGCAGTTGGGCCCGTCAGCCCCAGCATTTT.

The chain links TRBV28 to TRBJ1-1, with D maybe TRBD1 (6 bases). The germline CDR1 and CDR2 sequences are MDHEN and SYDVKM. The CDR3 totals 13 residues. The V and J ends lost 5 bases and 2 bases respectively, with 9 bases between them. This chain's CDR3 is CASSRDTNTEAFF. For the CDR3, the DNA is TGTGCCAGCAGTAGGGACACTAACACTGAAGCTTTCTTT.

The J gene is TRBJ1-1, the V gene TRBV11-2; D gene uncertain. V lost 3 bases, J lost 1 base, and 12 bases lay in between. Germline V gene data show CDR1 as SGHAT and CDR2 as FQNNGV. The CDR3 runs to 15 residues. The CDR3 DNA is TGTGCCAGCAGCTTGGGAAAGGGAGGGAACACTGAAGCTTTCTTT. It is translated as CASSLGKGGNTEAFF.

V usage is TRBV3-1 (or the pseudogene TRBV3-2) and J usage is TRBJ2-1, with 9 bases lining up with TRBD2. The ends lost 3 bases at V and 9 bases at J; junction bases unmatched: 9. The CDR3 spans 15 residues. Germline CDR1 and CDR2: LGHDT and YNNKEL (reference sequence). In nucleotides, the CDR3 is TGTGCCAGCAGCCATTGGCGGGAGGGCCGAGGTGAGCAGTTCTTC. Its protein product is CASSHWREGRGEQFF.

This clone has only a few counts. The rearrangement joins TRBV5-4 to TRBJ1-2; TRBD1 agrees at 7 bases. This CDR3 is 13 amino acids long. Germline-derived CDR1 and CDR2 are SGHNT and YYREEE (reference sequence). V lost 1 base, J lost 6 bases, and 3 bases stayed unmatched. CDR3 amino acids: CASSLYGTDGYTF. The CDR3 DNA reads TGTGCCAGCAGCTTGTACGGGACAGATGGCTACACCTTC.

In regard to this clone: Sequence at one end of the junction differs from germline and may be a read error. This chain connects TRBV7-7 to TRBJ2-6, with 8 bases identical to TRBD2. The germline gives CDR1 SSHAT, CDR2 FNYEAQ (reference sequence). This CDR3 region has 15 residues. CDR3 coding DNA: TGTGCTAGCAGCTTAGGAGCGGGAGCGGCCAACGTCCTGACTTTC. It encodes CASSLGAGAANVLTF. The full variable domain, rest sourced from reference TRBV7-7 and TRBJ2-6, is GAGVSQSPRYKVTKRGQDVTLRCDPISSHATLYWYQQALGQGPEFLTYFNYEAQPDKSGLPSDRFSAERPEGSISTLTIQRTEQRDSAMYRCASSLGAGAANVLTFGAGSRLTVL.

V gene TRBV27 combines with J gene TRBJ2-7, with a weak D call TRBD2 (6 bases). There are 15 residues in the CDR3. CDR1 is MNHEY and CDR2 is SMNVEV in the germline V gene (reference sequence). V lost 5 bases to trimming and J lost 2 bases, with 16 bases between them. The CDR3 nucleotides are TGTGCCAGCAGTGGGCGGGACCTCGCACCCTACGAGCAGTACTTC. Protein sequence: CASSGRDLAPYEQYF.

The CDR3 DNA sequence: TGTGCCAGCAGCTTAGGGACAGGGGGAACCTACGAGCAGTACTTC. It specifies CASSLGTGGTYEQYF. This chain connects TRBV7-9 to TRBJ2-7; 10 positions match TRBD1. The CDR3 has 15 residues. Germline CDR1 is SEHNR and CDR2 is FQNEAQ (reference sequence). V dropped 1 base and J dropped 2; count of bases not matched to a gene: 2.

The chain has TRBV7-3 and TRBJ2-1; 10 nucleotides match TRBD2. The CDR3 has 15 amino acids. J lost 9 bases, V lost 5 bases, and 10 bases had no gene match. Germline V CDR1 and CDR2: SGHTA, FQGTGA. The CDR3 region is CASSVSTSGLAEQFF. The DNA of the CDR3 is TGTGCCAGCAGCGTGTCGACTAGCGGGCTGGCTGAGCAGTTCTTC.

The rearrangement joins TRBV12-5 to TRBJ1-2, with TRBD1 as a possible D gene (6 bases). V dropped 2 bases and J dropped 3 bases, with 10 bases sitting between them. The CDR3 has 14 residues. The germline V gene encodes CDR1 LGHNT and CDR2 FRNRAP. The CDR3 here is CASGLLPGDYGYTF. The DNA for the CDR3 is TGTGCTAGTGGTTTGCTCCCAGGGGACTATGGCTACACCTTC.

This clone was counted a single time. The chain combines TRBV19 with TRBJ2-3; 9 bases align to TRBD2. CDR3 size: 16 residues. The germline V gene has CDR1 LNHDA and CDR2 SQIVND (reference sequence). J was trimmed by 4 bases and V by 7 bases; bases with no gene match: 12. CDR3 sequence: CASTPRGREGPDTQYF. Here the CDR3 DNA reads TGTGCCAGTACCCCCCGAGGGCGGGAGGGCCCAGATACGCAGTATTTT.